These 9 T cell receptor beta chains originate from one sample sequenced in a study of T cell responses to AZD1222 COVID-19 vaccine. Sequencing used immunoSEQ multiplex PCR; TCRdb keeps in-frame clones, though not all of them. The sample yields 85,000 to 110,000 clones, roughly 87% seen once. The specimen was peripheral blood, collected on day 0 of AZD1222 vaccination. These receptors came from an adult in good health.

The V gene is TRBV5-1, the J gene TRBJ1-1, with no clear D. Trimming took 0 bases from V and 0 from J, leaving 9 bases between them. This CDR3 is 15 amino acids long. Germline V gene lookup returns CDR1 SGHRS and CDR2 YFSETQ. The CDR3 DNA is TGCGCCAGCAGCTTGGGTTACAGTTTGAACACTGAAGCTTTCTTT. Translating gives CASSLGYSLNTEAFF.

The V gene is TRBV2, the J gene TRBJ2-5; D call uncertain. CDR3 length: 11 residues. Trimming cost V 6 bases and J 7 bases, with 9 bases left between them. In germline, CDR1 is SNHLY, CDR2 FYNNEI. In nucleotides, the CDR3 is TGTGCCAGCAGCCTGGACGGGACCCAGTACTTC. Its translation: CASSLDGTQYF.

The CDR3 nucleotides are TGTGCCAGCATGGACTCGCGGCAGTTTAATCAGCCCCAGCATTTT. Protein: CASMDSRQFNQPQHF. The V gene is TRBV6-6, the J gene TRBJ1-5, with D uncertain. V gave up 7 bases and J gave up 4 bases, with 17 bases separating them. Germline V gives CDR1 MNHNY, CDR2 SVGAGI (reference sequence). There are 15 residues in the CDR3.

This chain links TRBV9 with TRBJ1-3; 8 nucleotides align to TRBD1. Germline CDR1 SGDLS, CDR2 YYNGEE. The V gene end was trimmed by 10 bases and the J gene end by 5 bases; junction bases not matched to a gene: 8. The CDR3 sequence is 13 residues long. Written as DNA, the CDR3 is TGTGCCTCATCAGGGGGCCCCCGAAACACCATATATTTT. Translated: CASSGGPRNTIYF.

In its sample, this clone was seen once. The chain joins TRBV4-2 to TRBJ2-1, with 9 bases identical to TRBD2. CDR3 length: 16 residues. Germline loops: CDR1 LGHNA, CDR2 YNFKEQ. After removal of 1 base from V and 3 bases from J, the junction contained 4 bases not matched to a gene. Here the CDR3 DNA reads TGTGCCAGCAGCCAAGTGGGAGCGGGGGGCTACAATGAGCAGTTCTTC. Translating gives CASSQVGAGGYNEQFF.

The chain has TRBV19 and TRBJ1-2; tentative D call: TRBD1 (5 bases). This CDR3 is built from 13 residues. The germline CDR1 and CDR2 sequences are LNHDA and SQIVND (reference sequence). Trimming cost V 6 bases and J 4 bases, with 12 bases left between them. The CDR3 coding sequence is TGTGCCAGTAGGACAGCCCCGACCTATGGCTACACCTTC. Amino acid sequence: CASRTAPTYGYTF.

This chain uses TRBV28 with TRBJ2-4; a weak D match, TRBD1 (6 bases). CDR1 and CDR2 (germline): MDHEN, SYDVKM. The V end lost 6 bases, the J end lost 0 bases, and 12 bases lay between the germline ends. This CDR3 is built from 15 residues. CDR3 nucleotide sequence: TGTGCCAGCAGAATACAGGGTATAGCCAAAAACATTCAGTACTTC. Translated, it gives CASRIQGIAKNIQYF.

V gene TRBV5-1 combines with J gene TRBJ1-1; D is possibly TRBD1 (5 bases). The germline V gene encodes CDR1 SGHRS and CDR2 YFSETQ. Trimming left V 6 bases short and J 5 bases short, with 17 bases between. This CDR3 is built from 14 residues. The DNA of the CDR3 is TGCGCCAGCACCGGCGGGGGAGTCGGGACTGAAGCTTTCTTT. This codes for CASTGGGVGTEAFF.

The V gene is TRBV20-1, the J gene TRBJ2-5; the D is unclear. The germline CDR1 and CDR2 sequences are DFQATT and SNEGSKA (reference sequence). The V gene lost 4 bases and the J gene lost 1 base, with 4 bases spanning the gap. The CDR3 is made up of 11 amino acids. The CDR3 reads CSANPQETQYF. The CDR3, as DNA: TGCAGTGCTAACCCCCAAGAGACCCAGTACTTC.